This T cell receptor beta chain came from a study of T cell responses to AZD1222 COVID-19 vaccine. Study-wide background: Pooling covered second doses at about 4 or about 12 weeks. Study-level findings and limits: Unmutated variant regions are reportedly the target of nearly half of TCRs that are spike-specific. Clonal diversity may have been underestimated in mostly white British donors. The study sampled repertoires only after the peak T cell response.

The J segment lost 3 bases and the V segment lost 5 bases, leaving 6 bases of the junction unmatched. The CDR3 has 14 residues. Looked up from germline, CDR1 is SNHLY and CDR2 is FYNNEI. A remark on this clone: Its antigen is undetermined.

Libraries were prepared by immunoSEQ multiplex PCR; TCRdb keeps only in-frame clonotypes and omits some of them. The sample yields more than 150,000 clones, 80% to 90% seen once. Source: peripheral blood, taken on day 0 of AZD1222 vaccination. This chain uses TRBV2 with TRBJ1-2, with 7 bases aligning to TRBD1. This receptor was obtained from an adult in good health. The chain's CDR3 is CASSKRTGDYGYTF. The DNA for the CDR3 is TGTGCCAGCAGTAAACGGACAGGAGACTATGGCTACACCTTC. Based on the CDR3 plus reference TRBV2 and TRBJ1-2, the full variable domain is EPEVTQTPSHQVTQMGQEVILRCVPISNHLYFYWYRQILGQKVEFLVSFYNNEISEKSEIFDDQFSVERPDGSNFTLKIRSTKLEDSAMYFCASSKRTGDYGYTFGSGTRLTVV.